Listed below are T cell receptor beta chains from one sample, sequenced in a study of molecular identifiers for immune sequencing clone quantification. MiXCR was run by TCRdb on the PCR reads, yielding one entry per CDR3 protein. This table has about 320,000 distinct CDR3 sequences, 20% to 25% appearing once. Sequencing was done on a sample of naive CD8+ T cells from blood, with Jurkat cell RNA spiked in. The receptors stem from a human donor in good health. Some libraries in this study had Jurkat cell RNA spiked in. Both conserved end residues are part of each CDR3. The D gene is left open where the match is weak. Where a row states a size, it is once, few, many or the class of an expanded clone; other rows omit it.

J gene | D gene | clone size | V gene | CDR3 protein | CDR3 DNA
TRBJ1-1 | - | many | TRBV7-9 | CASSLAGTDSLLAFF | TGTGCCAGCAGCTTAGCAGGGACGGACTCTTTGTTGGCTTTCTTT
TRBJ2-1 | - | many | TRBV6-2/TRBV6-3 | CASSYWGDHNEQFF | TGTGCCAGCAGTTATTGGGGGGACCACAATGAGCAGTTCTTC
TRBJ2-3 | TRBD2 | few | TRBV4-1 | CASSPLGGGFTDTQYF | TGCGCCAGCAGCCCATTGGGCGGGGGGTTCACAGATACGCAGTATTTT
TRBJ2-5 | - | many | TRBV19 | CASSISGGQETQYF | TGTGCCAGTAGTATAAGTGGCGGGCAAGAGACCCAGTACTTC
TRBJ2-4 | - | many | TRBV7-9 | CASSLALAGAKNIQYF | TGTGCCAGCAGCTTAGCGCTCGCAGGGGCCAAAAACATTCAGTACTTC
TRBJ2-3 | - | many | TRBV5-1 | CASREYGTDTQYF | TGCGCCAGCCGGGAGTACGGCACAGATACGCAGTATTTT
TRBJ2-1 | TRBD2 | many | TRBV7-6 | CASSIGTSGIIEQFF | TGTGCCAGCAGCATCGGGACTAGCGGTATTATTGAGCAGTTCTTC
TRBJ2-3 | TRBD1 | few | TRBV30 | CAWSRTGRTDTRYF | TGTGCCTGGAGCCGGACAGGGCGCACAGATACGCGGTATTTT
TRBJ2-2 | - | many | TRBV7-3 | CASSLALAGELFF | TGTGCCAGCAGCTTAGCCCTGGCCGGGGAGCTGTTTTTT
TRBJ2-5 | - | few | TRBV7-3 | CASSLVSKETQYF | TGTGCCAGCAGCTTAGTCAGCAAAGAGACCCAGTACTTC
TRBJ2-5 | - | many | TRBV14 | CASSQGFPASDQETQYF | TGTGCCAGCAGCCAAGGTTTTCCGGCTAGCGACCAAGAGACCCAGTACTTC
TRBJ2-3 | - | many | TRBV4-3 | CASSQEVGSGDTQYF | TGCGCCAGCAGCCAAGAGGTCGGGAGTGGGGATACGCAGTATTTT
TRBJ2-7 | - | many | TRBV5-6 | CASSPFWGMYEQYF | TGTGCCAGCAGCCCGTTCTGGGGTATGTACGAGCAGTACTTC
TRBJ1-1 | TRBD1 | many | TRBV19 | CASRVPGGLTEAFF | TGTGCCAGTAGGGTCCCAGGGGGTTTAACTGAAGCTTTCTTT
TRBJ2-7 | - | - | TRBV27 | CASSPYARTYEQYF | TGTGCCAGCAGTCCATACGCAAGGACCTACGAGCAGTACTTC
TRBJ1-1 | - | many | TRBV2 | CASSTFFRDTEAFF | TGTGCCAGCAGTACCTTTTTTAGGGACACTGAAGCTTTCTTT
TRBJ2-7 | - | few | TRBV2 | CASSVSSGRYEQYF | TGTGCCAGCAGTGTCTCTTCAGGGCGGTACGAGCAGTACTTC
TRBJ2-7 | - | many | TRBV6-5 | CASSYGQGNEQYF | TGTGCCAGCAGCTATGGTCAGGGCAACGAGCAGTACTTC
TRBJ2-3 | - | many | TRBV7-6 | CASSLLRASTDTQYF | TGTGCCAGCAGCTTGTTGCGGGCTAGCACAGATACGCAGTATTTT
TRBJ1-6 | TRBD1 | many | TRBV5-4 | CASSRGQGRNNSPLHF | TGTGCCAGCAGCCGCGGACAGGGTAGGAATAATTCACCCCTCCACTTT
TRBJ1-1 | - | many | TRBV6-5 | CASSYSAAMNTEAFF | TGTGCCAGCAGTTACTCTGCAGCCATGAACACTGAAGCTTTCTTT
TRBJ2-3 | - | many | TRBV7-9 | CASMQGITDTQYF | TGTGCCAGCATGCAGGGGATCACAGATACGCAGTATTTT
TRBJ1-1 | TRBD1 | - | TRBV27 | CASSLQGAGEALF | TGTGCCAGCAGTTTGCAGGGGGCTGGCGAAGCTCTCTTT
TRBJ2-5 | - | - | TRBV5-1 | CASSYGFSTAETQYF | TGCGCCAGCAGTTACGGATTTTCGACAGCGGAGACCCAGTACTTC
TRBJ1-1 | - | few | TRBV5-1 | CASSLGTAGYTEAFF | TGCGCCAGCAGCTTGGGTACGGCGGGGTACACTGAAGCTTTCTTT
TRBJ2-5 | TRBD1 | many | TRBV6-6 | CASRQRTGQETQYF | TGTGCCAGCAGGCAGAGGACAGGGCAAGAGACCCAGTACTTC
TRBJ1-5 | TRBD1 | many | TRBV6-5 | CASSRTGVRNQPQHF | TGTGCCAGCAGCCGGACAGGGGTTCGCAATCAGCCCCAGCATTTT
TRBJ2-2 | - | many | TRBV6-5 | CASSYAAGGELFF | TGTGCCAGCAGTTACGCCGCGGGCGGGGAGCTGTTTTTT
TRBJ1-2 | TRBD1 | many | TRBV2 | CASSEGQGAYGYTF | TGTGCCAGCAGTGAGGGACAGGGGGCGTATGGCTACACCTTC
TRBJ2-2 | - | many | TRBV4-1 | CASSHPQNTGELFF | TGCGCCAGCAGCCACCCACAGAACACCGGGGAGCTGTTTTTT
TRBJ2-5 | - | few | TRBV11-2 | CASSARTDTNF | TGTGCCAGCAGCGCCCGCACTGACACGAACTTC
TRBJ2-3 | TRBD2 | many | TRBV27 | CASGLLVSGGPDTQYF | TGTGCCAGCGGTCTCCTCGTCAGCGGGGGCCCAGATACGCAGTATTTT
TRBJ2-3 | - | few | TRBV4-2 | CASSLPRADGAPGVDTQYF | TGTGCCAGCAGCCTACCCAGGGCGGACGGGGCCCCAGGAGTGGATACGCAGTATTTT
TRBJ2-5 | - | many | TRBV6-2/TRBV6-3 | CASRGTVGPQETQYF | TGTGCCAGCAGGGGGACGGTCGGGCCCCAAGAGACCCAGTACTTC
TRBJ1-5 | TRBD1 | many | TRBV28 | CASSFGTGGSNQPQHF | TGTGCCAGCAGCTTCGGGACAGGGGGTAGCAATCAGCCCCAGCATTTT
TRBJ2-3 | TRBD2 | many | TRBV25-1 | CASSEDSGRTTDTQYF | TGTGCCAGCAGTGAGGATAGCGGGCGGACCACAGATACGCAGTATTTT
TRBJ2-1 | - | many | TRBV7-2 | CASSLLGTSYNEQFF | TGTGCCAGCAGCTTATTGGGGACGTCCTACAATGAGCAGTTCTTC
TRBJ2-5 | - | many | TRBV6-6 | CASSYSDRSQETQYF | TGTGCCAGCAGTTACTCCGACAGGAGCCAAGAGACCCAGTACTTC
TRBJ2-5 | - | - | TRBV29-1 | CSVEVRETQYF | TGCAGCGTTGAGGTGAGGGAGACCCAGTACTTC
TRBJ2-2 | - | many | TRBV2 | CASSDRWTAMRKTGELFF | TGTGCCAGCAGTGATCGGTGGACAGCTATGCGCAAGACCGGGGAGCTGTTTTTT
TRBJ1-1 | - | many | TRBV18 | CASSPSGRRTEAFF | TGTGCCAGCTCCCCGAGCGGACGCCGCACTGAAGCTTTCTTT
TRBJ1-5 | - | many | TRBV6-5 | CASRRYGSNQPQHF | TGTGCCAGCAGAAGGTACGGAAGCAATCAGCCCCAGCATTTT